Sequencing of this TCR beta chain was carried out in a study of OX40 agonist ivuxolimab in advanced cancers. Clones were sequenced by immunoSEQ multiplex PCR, and TCRdb holds only the in-frame ones, with some missing. The sample consists of tens of thousands of clones, roughly 87% of them appearing once. General study points: Expanded clones were, on average, more numerous in CD8+ T cells than in CD4+. Clonal expansion was seen in CD4+ and CD8+ blood T cells by week 6 at 0.1 to 3.0 mg/kg.

Notes on this clone: The antigen remains unidentified.

V trimming: 5 bases; J trimming: 0 bases; junction bases outside the gene matches: 8. CDR3 length: 17 residues. The germline gives CDR1 SGHNT, CDR2 YENEEA. The rearrangement links TRBV11-3 to TRBJ2-1; 9 bases align to TRBD1. The clonotype was recovered from an adult with an advanced solid tumor such as melanoma, head and neck, liver or kidney cancer. The sample was CD4+ or CD8+ T cells sorted from blood, taken in a trial of the OX40 agonist ivuxolimab. CDR3 sequence reads: CASSRGTGKSSYNEQFF. CDR3 DNA sequence: TGTGCCAGCAGCCGAGGGACAGGGAAAAGCTCCTACAATGAGCAGTTCTTC.